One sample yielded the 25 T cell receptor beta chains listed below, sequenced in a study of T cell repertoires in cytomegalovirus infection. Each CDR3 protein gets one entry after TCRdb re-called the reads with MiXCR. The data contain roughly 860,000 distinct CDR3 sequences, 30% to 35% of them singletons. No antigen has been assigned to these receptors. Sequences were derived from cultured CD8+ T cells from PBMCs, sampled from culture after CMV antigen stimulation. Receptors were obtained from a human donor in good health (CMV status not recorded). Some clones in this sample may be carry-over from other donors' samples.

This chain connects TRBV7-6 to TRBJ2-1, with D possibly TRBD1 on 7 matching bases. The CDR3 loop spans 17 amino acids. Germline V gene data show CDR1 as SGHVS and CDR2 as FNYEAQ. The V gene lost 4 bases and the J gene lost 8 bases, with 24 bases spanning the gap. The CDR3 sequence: CASSSPTGLQGGDEQFF. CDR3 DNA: TGTGCCAGCAGCTCACCGACAGGGTTACAGGGAGGAGATGAGCAGTTCTTC. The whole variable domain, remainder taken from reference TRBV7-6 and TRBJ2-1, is GAGVSQSPRYKVTKRGQDVALRCDPISGHVSLYWYRQALGQGPEFLTYFNYEAQQDKSGLPNDRFSAERPEGSISTLTIQRTEQRDSAMYRCASSSPTGLQGGDEQFFGPGTRLTVL.

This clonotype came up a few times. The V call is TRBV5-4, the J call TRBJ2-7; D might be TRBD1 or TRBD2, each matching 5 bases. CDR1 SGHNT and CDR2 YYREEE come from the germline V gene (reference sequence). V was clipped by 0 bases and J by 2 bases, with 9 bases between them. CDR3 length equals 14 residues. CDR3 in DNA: TGTGCCAGCAGCTTGGAGGGACGCGCCTACGAGCAGTACTTC. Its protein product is CASSLEGRAYEQYF.

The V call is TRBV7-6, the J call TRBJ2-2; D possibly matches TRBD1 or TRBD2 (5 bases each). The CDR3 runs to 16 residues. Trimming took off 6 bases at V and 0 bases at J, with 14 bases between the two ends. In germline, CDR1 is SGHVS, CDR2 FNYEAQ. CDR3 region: CASSGPGRANTGELFF. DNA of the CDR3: TGTGCCAGCAGTGGTCCGGGACGGGCGAACACCGGGGAGCTGTTTTTT.

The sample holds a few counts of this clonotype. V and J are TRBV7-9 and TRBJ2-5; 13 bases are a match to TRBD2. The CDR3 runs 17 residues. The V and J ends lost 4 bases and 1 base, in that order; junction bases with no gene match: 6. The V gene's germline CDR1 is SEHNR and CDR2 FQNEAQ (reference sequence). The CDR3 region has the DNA TGTGCCAGCAGCTCCGGACTAGCGGGGGTCCTCCAAGAGACCCAGTACTTC. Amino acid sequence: CASSSGLAGVLQETQYF.

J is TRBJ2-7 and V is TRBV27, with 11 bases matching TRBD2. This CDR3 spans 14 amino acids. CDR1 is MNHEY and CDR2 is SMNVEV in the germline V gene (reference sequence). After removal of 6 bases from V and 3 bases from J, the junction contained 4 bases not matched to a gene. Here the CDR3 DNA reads TGTGCCAGCAGACTAGCGGGGGAGTTCTACGAGCAGTACTTC. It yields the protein CASRLAGEFYEQYF.

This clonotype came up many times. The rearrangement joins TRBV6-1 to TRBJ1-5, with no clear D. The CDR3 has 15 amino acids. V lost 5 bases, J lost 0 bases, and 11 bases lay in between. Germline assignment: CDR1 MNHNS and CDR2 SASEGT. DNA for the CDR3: TGTGCCAGCAGTTCGGGGTCTTATAGCAATCAGCCCCAGCATTTT. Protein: CASSSGSYSNQPQHF.

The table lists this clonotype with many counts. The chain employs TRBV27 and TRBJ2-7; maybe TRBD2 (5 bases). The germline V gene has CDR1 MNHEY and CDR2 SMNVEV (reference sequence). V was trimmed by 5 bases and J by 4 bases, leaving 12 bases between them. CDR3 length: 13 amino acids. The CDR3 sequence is CASSSFGGYEQYV. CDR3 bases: TGTGCCAGCAGTAGCTTTGGAGGTTACGAGCAGTACGTC.

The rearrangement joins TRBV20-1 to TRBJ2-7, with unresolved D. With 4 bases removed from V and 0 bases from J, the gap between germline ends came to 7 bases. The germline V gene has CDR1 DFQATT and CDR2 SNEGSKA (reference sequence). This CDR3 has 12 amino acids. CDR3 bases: TGCAGTGCTACAGGAGCCTCCTACGAGCAGTACTTC. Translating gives CSATGASYEQYF.

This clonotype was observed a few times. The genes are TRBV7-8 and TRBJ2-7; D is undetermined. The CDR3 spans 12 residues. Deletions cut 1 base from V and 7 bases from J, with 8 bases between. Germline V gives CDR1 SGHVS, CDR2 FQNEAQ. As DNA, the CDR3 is TGTGCCAGCAGCTTAGTTGCCCAGGAGCAGTACTTC. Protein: CASSLVAQEQYF.

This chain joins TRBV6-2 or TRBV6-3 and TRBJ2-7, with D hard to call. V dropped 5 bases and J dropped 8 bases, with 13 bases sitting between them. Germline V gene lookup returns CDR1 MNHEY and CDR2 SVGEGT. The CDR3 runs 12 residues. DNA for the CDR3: TGTGCCAGCAGTCCACACCATTACAAGCAGTACGTC. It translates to CASSPHHYKQYV.

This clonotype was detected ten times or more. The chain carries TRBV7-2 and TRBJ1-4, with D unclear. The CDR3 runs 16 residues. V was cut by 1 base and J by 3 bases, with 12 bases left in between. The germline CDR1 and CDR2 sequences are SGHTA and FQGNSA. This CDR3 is CASSLGGGEANEKLFF. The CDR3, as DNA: TGTGCCAGCAGCTTAGGTGGCGGGGAGGCTAATGAAAAACTGTTTTTT. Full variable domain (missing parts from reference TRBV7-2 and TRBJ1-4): GAGVSQSPSNKVTEKGKDVELRCDPISGHTALYWYRQSLGQGLEFLIYFQGNSAPDKSGLPSDRFSAERTGGSVSTLTIQRTQQEDSAVYLCASSLGGGEANEKLFFGSGTQLSVL.

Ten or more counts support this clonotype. In nucleotides, the CDR3 is TGTGCCAGCAGCTTAAAAGGGGGATTGACCGGGGAGCTGTTTTTT. This translates into CASSLKGGLTGELFF. The chain couples TRBV7-8 to TRBJ2-2; D may be TRBD1 (6 bases). This CDR3 comprises 15 residues. Germline assignment: CDR1 SGHVS and CDR2 FQNEAQ. V shed 2 bases and J shed 5 bases, with 12 bases lying between them.

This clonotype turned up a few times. The CDR3 spells CASSEVYNSPLHF. DNA of the CDR3: TGTGCCAGCAGTGAAGTCTATAATTCACCCCTCCACTTT. The chain carries TRBV2 and TRBJ1-6; D remains ambiguous. The germline V and J ends were trimmed by 1 base and 3 bases, with 1 base remaining between them. Per the germline V gene, CDR1 is SNHLY and CDR2 is FYNNEI. There are 13 residues in the CDR3.

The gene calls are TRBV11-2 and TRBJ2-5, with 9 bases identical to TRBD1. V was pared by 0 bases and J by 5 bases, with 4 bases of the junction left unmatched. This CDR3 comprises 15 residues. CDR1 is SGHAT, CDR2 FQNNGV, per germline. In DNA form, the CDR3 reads TGTGCCAGCAGCTTAGATCTAGGGACAGGGGAGACCCAGTACTTC. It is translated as CASSLDLGTGETQYF.

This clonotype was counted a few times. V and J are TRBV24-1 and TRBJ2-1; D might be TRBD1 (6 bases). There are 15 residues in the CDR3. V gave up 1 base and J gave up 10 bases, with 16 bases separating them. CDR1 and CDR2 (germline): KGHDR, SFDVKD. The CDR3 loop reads CATSDFEGGQEEQFF. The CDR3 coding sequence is TGTGCCACCAGTGATTTCGAAGGGGGTCAAGAGGAGCAGTTCTTC.

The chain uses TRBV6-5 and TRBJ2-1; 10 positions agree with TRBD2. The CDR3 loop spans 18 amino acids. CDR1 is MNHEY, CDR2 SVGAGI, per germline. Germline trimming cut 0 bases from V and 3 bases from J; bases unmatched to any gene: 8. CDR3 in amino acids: CASSYSKIAGGLYNEQFF. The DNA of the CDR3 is TGTGCCAGCAGTTACTCGAAAATAGCGGGGGGTCTCTACAATGAGCAGTTCTTC.

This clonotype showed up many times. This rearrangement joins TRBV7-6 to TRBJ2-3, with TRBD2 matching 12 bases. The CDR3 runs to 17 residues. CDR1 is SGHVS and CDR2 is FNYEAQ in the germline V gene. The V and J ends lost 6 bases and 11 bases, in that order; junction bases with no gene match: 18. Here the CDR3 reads CASSPSTSGRTSGGQYF. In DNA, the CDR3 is TGTGCCAGCAGTCCTTCGACTAGCGGGAGAACTTCAGGGGGGCAGTATTTT.

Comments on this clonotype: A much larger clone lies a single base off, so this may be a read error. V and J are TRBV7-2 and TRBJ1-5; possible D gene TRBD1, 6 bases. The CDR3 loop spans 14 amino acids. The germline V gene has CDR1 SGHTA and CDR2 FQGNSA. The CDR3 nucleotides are TGTGCCAACAGCTTTCGGGGGCCTGACGCCCCCCAGCATTTT. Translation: CANSFRGPDAPQHF. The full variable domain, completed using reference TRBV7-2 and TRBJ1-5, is GAGVSQSPSNKVTEKGKDVELRCDPISGHTALYWYRQSLGQGLEFLIYFQGNSAPDKSGLPSDRFSAERTGGSVSTLTIQRTQQEDSAVYLCANSFRGPDAPQHFGDGTRLSIL.

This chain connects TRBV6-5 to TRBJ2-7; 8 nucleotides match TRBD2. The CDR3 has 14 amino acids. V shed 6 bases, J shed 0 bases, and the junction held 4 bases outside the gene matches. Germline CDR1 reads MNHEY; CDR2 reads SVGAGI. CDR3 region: CASRNAGGSYEQYF. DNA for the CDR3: TGTGCCAGCAGAAACGCGGGGGGCTCCTACGAGCAGTACTTC.

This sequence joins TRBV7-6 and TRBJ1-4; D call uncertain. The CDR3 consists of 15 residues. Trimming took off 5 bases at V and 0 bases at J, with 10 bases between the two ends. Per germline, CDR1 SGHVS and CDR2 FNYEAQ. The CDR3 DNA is TGTGCCAGCAGCCCCTCGGATTCAACTAATGAAAAACTGTTTTTT. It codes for CASSPSDSTNEKLFF.

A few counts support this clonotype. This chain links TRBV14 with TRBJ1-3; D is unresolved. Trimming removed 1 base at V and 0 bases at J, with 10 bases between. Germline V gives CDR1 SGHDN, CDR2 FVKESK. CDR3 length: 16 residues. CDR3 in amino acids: CASSQVAIPSGNTIYF. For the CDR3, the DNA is TGTGCCAGCAGCCAAGTAGCGATACCCTCTGGAAACACCATATATTTT.

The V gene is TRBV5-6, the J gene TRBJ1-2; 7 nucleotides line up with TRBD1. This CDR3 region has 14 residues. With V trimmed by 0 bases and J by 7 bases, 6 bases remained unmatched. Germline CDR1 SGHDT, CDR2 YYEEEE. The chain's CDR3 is CASSLGGGEAGYTF. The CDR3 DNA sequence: TGTGCCAGCAGCTTGGGAGGGGGCGAGGCTGGCTACACCTTC.

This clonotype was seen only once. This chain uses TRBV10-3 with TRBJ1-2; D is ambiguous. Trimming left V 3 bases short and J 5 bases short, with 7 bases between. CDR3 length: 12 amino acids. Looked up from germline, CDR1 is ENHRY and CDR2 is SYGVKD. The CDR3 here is CAISETAYGYTF. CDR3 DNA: TGTGCCATCAGTGAAACAGCTTATGGCTACACCTTC.

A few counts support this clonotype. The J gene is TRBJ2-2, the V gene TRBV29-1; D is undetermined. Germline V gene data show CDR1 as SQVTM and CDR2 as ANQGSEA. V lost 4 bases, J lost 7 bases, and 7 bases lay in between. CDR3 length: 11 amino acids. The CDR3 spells CSVVRVGELFF. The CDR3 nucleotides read TGCAGCGTTGTGAGAGTCGGGGAGCTGTTTTTT.

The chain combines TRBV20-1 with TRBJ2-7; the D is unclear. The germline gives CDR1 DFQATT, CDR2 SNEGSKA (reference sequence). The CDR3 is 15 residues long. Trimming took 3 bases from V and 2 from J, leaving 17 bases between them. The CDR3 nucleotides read TGCAGTGCTAGTGGGCCCAGGAGAAATGCCTACGAGCAGTACTTC. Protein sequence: CSASGPRRNAYEQYF.